The 30 T cell receptor beta chains presented below share a single source sample, sequenced in a study of blood T cell repertoires in COVID-19. Data came from immunoSEQ multiplex PCR; TCRdb stores just in-frame clones and leaves some out. The table has around 100,000 clones, over 70% seen once. Material for sequencing was peripheral blood. Source of these receptors: a man aged 50 to 60 with acute or convalescent COVID-19.

This clone was recorded once. This chain uses TRBV21-1 with TRBJ1-4; the DNA was not compared with TRBD1, the D call given in the table. TRBV21-1 is a recognized pseudogene. The CDR3 has 16 amino acids. For the CDR3, the DNA is TGTGCCAGCAGCGCGGGCTACAGGGGCTCAAATGAAAAACTGTTTTTT. It encodes CASSAGYRGSNEKLFF.

The chain links TRBV5-5 to TRBJ2-7, with 7 bases fitting TRBD1. The length of the CDR3 is 15 residues. Looked up from germline, CDR1 is SGHKS and CDR2 is YYEKEE (reference sequence). The V and J ends lost 0 bases and 0 bases, in that order; junction bases with no gene match: 3. For the CDR3, the DNA is TGTGCCAGCAGCTTGGGGCAGGGGGACTCCTACGAGCAGTACTTC. This encodes CASSLGQGDSYEQYF.

This clone was seen a few times. This chain joins TRBV28 and TRBJ2-7, with a possible D match to TRBD1 (6 bases). V lost 6 bases and J lost 3, with 15 bases in between. Germline CDR1 is MDHEN and CDR2 is SYDVKM. The CDR3 covers 14 residues. CDR3 in amino acids: CASRQTGYSYEQYF. CDR3 in DNA: TGTGCCAGCAGGCAAACAGGGTATAGCTACGAGCAGTACTTC. Combining the CDR3 with reference TRBV28 and TRBJ2-7 gives the whole variable domain DVKVTQSSRYLVKRTGEKVFLECVQDMDHENMFWYRQDPGLGLRLIYFSYDVKMKEKGDIPEGYSVSREKKERFSLILESASTNQTSMYLCASRQTGYSYEQYFGPGTRLTVT.

The CDR3 loop is CSASSILSYEQYF. The DNA of the CDR3 is TGCAGTGCTAGTAGCATTCTCTCCTACGAGCAGTACTTC. V gene TRBV20-1 combines with J gene TRBJ2-7; D is ambiguous. The V gene's germline CDR1 is DFQATT and CDR2 SNEGSKA (reference sequence). Trimming shortened V by 3 bases and J by 0 bases, and 9 bases separated the two germline ends. This CDR3 region has 13 residues.

The J gene is TRBJ2-2, the V gene TRBV6-5; perhaps TRBD2 as D (6 bases). Looked up from germline, CDR1 is MNHEY and CDR2 is SVGAGI. There are 16 residues in the CDR3. Trimming cost V 2 bases and J 2 bases, with 12 bases left between them. The CDR3 region has the DNA TGTGCCAGCAGTTACGGGGGGACGGTAAACACCGGGGAGCTGTTTTTT. Translation: CASSYGGTVNTGELFF.

The rearrangement uses TRBV2 and TRBJ1-2; D is ambiguous. The CDR3 covers 13 residues. CDR1 is SNHLY and CDR2 is FYNNEI in the germline V gene. V was shortened by 8 bases and J by 6 bases, with 16 bases between the two germline ends. The CDR3: CASGKGTGDGYTF. CDR3 nucleotide sequence: TGTGCCAGCGGGAAGGGCACCGGGGATGGCTACACCTTC.

J is TRBJ1-2 and V is TRBV7-8, with D possibly being TRBD1 (5 bases). The germline V gene has CDR1 SGHVS and CDR2 FQNEAQ. Trimming shortened V by 4 bases and J by 8 bases, and 17 bases separated the two germline ends. The CDR3 sequence is 14 residues long. As DNA, the CDR3 is TGTGCCAGCAGCTCAAGGGTGGGGGGTGAGGGCTACACCTTC. Its protein product is CASSSRVGGEGYTF.

This chain links TRBV14 with TRBJ2-1; TRBD2 might be the D (6 bases). V gave up 0 bases and J gave up 3 bases, with 12 bases separating them. CDR3 length: 16 amino acids. Germline values: CDR1 SGHDN, CDR2 FVKESK. CDR3: CASSQDIADNYNEQFF. For the CDR3, the DNA is TGTGCCAGCAGCCAAGATATAGCGGACAACTACAATGAGCAGTTCTTC.

The rearrangement joins TRBV4-2 to TRBJ2-1, with 9 bases that match TRBD2. The CDR3 spans 15 residues. V was pared by 0 bases and J by 12 bases, with 9 bases of the junction left unmatched. Looked up from germline, CDR1 is LGHNA and CDR2 is YNFKEQ. The CDR3 DNA reads as TGTGCCAGCAGCCAAGACCAGCGGGAGGCTGGGGGGCAGTTCTTC. This codes for CASSQDQREAGGQFF.

The chain joins TRBV9 to TRBJ2-7, with a weak D call TRBD2 (6 bases). Germline V CDR1 and CDR2: SGDLS, YYNGEE. Trimming took 4 bases from V and 1 from J, leaving 12 bases between them. The CDR3 extends over 14 amino acids. The CDR3 DNA is TGTGCCAGCAGCCCAGGGACTGTTTCCTACGAGCAGTACTTC. Residues: CASSPGTVSYEQYF.

In this sample, this clone turned up a few times. The chain links TRBV5-4 to TRBJ2-7; possible D gene TRBD1, 5 bases. This CDR3 has 14 residues. V was pared by 0 bases and J by 2 bases, with 9 bases between. Germline V gives CDR1 SGHNT, CDR2 YYREEE (reference sequence). CDR3 residues: CASSLEQATYEQYF. CDR3 coding DNA: TGTGCCAGCAGCTTGGAACAGGCCACCTACGAGCAGTACTTC.

The chain recombines TRBV19 with TRBJ1-1; no definite D call. The CDR3 has 14 residues. Per germline, CDR1 LNHDA and CDR2 SQIVND (reference sequence). Trimming took 6 bases from V and 10 from J, leaving 21 bases between them. CDR3 protein: CASRPPGLQTGAFF. For the CDR3, the DNA is TGTGCCAGTAGGCCGCCCGGACTCCAAACCGGAGCTTTCTTT.

The V and J genes are TRBV3-1 (or the pseudogene TRBV3-2) and TRBJ2-1; TRBD2 agrees at 7 bases. V was clipped by 8 bases and J by 3 bases; unmatched bases: 4. Germline CDR1 reads LGHDT; CDR2 reads YNNKEL (reference sequence). This CDR3 spans 13 amino acids. The CDR3 reads CASARGDYNEQFF. As DNA, the CDR3 is TGTGCCAGCGCACGGGGGGACTACAATGAGCAGTTCTTC.

This clone was found a few times. The chain carries TRBV27 and TRBJ2-7, with 9 nucleotides matching TRBD2. CDR1 is MNHEY, CDR2 SMNVEV, per germline (reference sequence). The CDR3 consists of 17 residues. The ends lost 0 bases at V and 5 bases at J; junction bases unmatched: 11. CDR3 nucleotides: TGTGCCAGCAGTTTATCGGCTAGCGGGGCCCTCCGAGACGAGCAGTACTTC. This sequence encodes CASSLSASGALRDEQYF.

The V gene is TRBV6-5, the J gene TRBJ1-1; 7 nucleotides agree with TRBD1. Germline lookup yields CDR1 MNHEY and CDR2 SVGAGI. The length of the CDR3 is 14 residues. With 6 bases clipped from V and 11 bases from J, the junction kept 15 bases outside the gene matches. DNA of the CDR3: TGTGCCAGCAGGAAAGTGATAGGGGGCCCAGGGGCTTTCTTT. It yields the protein CASRKVIGGPGAFF.

This clone was picked up one time. The chain is built from TRBV28 and TRBJ1-1; TRBD1 matches 7 bases. The CDR3 runs to 18 residues. Looked up from germline, CDR1 is MDHEN and CDR2 is SYDVKM. V lost 3 bases, J lost 6 bases, and 19 bases stayed unmatched. For the CDR3, the DNA is TGTGCCAGCAGTTTGGAGGGCAGGGGGTATTTATCCGGCGCTGAAGCTTTCTTT. Encoded protein: CASSLEGRGYLSGAEAFF.

This clone was seen a few times. The CDR3 nucleotides read TGCGCCAGCAGCTTGGAGGGACTAGCGGGACACAATGAGCAGTTCTTC. Translation: CASSLEGLAGHNEQFF. The genes are TRBV5-1 and TRBJ2-1, with TRBD2 matching over 13 bases. In germline, CDR1 is SGHRS, CDR2 YFSETQ. Trimming at V came to 0 bases and at J to 5 bases, leaving 2 bases not matched to a gene. This CDR3 has 16 amino acids.

The chain couples TRBV6-5 to TRBJ1-5; tentatively, D is TRBD1 (6 bases). The CDR3 extends over 15 amino acids. V was pared by 10 bases and J by 5 bases, with 21 bases between. Per the germline V gene, CDR1 is MNHEY and CDR2 is SVGAGI. Here the CDR3 reads CATTWGISGDQPQHF. CDR3 nucleotide sequence: TGTGCCACAACCTGGGGGATTTCAGGGGATCAGCCCCAGCATTTT.

A single count supports this clone. The V gene is TRBV10-2, the J gene TRBJ2-5, with TRBD2 matching over 14 bases. Germline assignment: CDR1 WSHSY and CDR2 SAAADI. V shed 6 bases, J shed 5 bases, and the junction held 5 bases outside the gene matches. The CDR3 totals 15 residues. The DNA of the CDR3 is TGCGCCAGCAGCCCGGGACTAGCGGGAGTGGAGACCCAGTACTTC. Encoded protein: CASSPGLAGVETQYF.

V usage is TRBV28 and J usage is TRBJ2-7; TRBD1 matches at 8 bases. Germline V gives CDR1 MDHEN, CDR2 SYDVKM. The CDR3 loop spans 15 amino acids. V lost 4 bases, J lost 6 bases, and 11 bases stayed unmatched. The CDR3 loop is CASSYWSADRGEQYF. In DNA form, the CDR3 reads TGTGCCAGCAGTTACTGGTCGGCTGACAGGGGCGAGCAGTACTTC. The entire variable domain, with the rest obtained from reference TRBV28 and TRBJ2-7, is as follows: DVKVTQSSRYLVKRTGEKVFLECVQDMDHENMFWYRQDPGLGLRLIYFSYDVKMKEKGDIPEGYSVSREKKERFSLILESASTNQTSMYLCASSYWSADRGEQYFGPGTRLTVT.

The gene calls are TRBV11-3 and TRBJ2-1; D gene uncertain. V gave up 1 base and J gave up 3 bases, with 10 bases separating them. Germline lookup yields CDR1 SGHNT and CDR2 YENEEA. This CDR3 region has 15 residues. CDR3 in DNA: TGTGCCAGCAGCTTAGTCCCGTCGTTCTACAATGAGCAGTTCTTC. Its protein product is CASSLVPSFYNEQFF.

The chain carries TRBV28 and TRBJ2-3; maybe TRBD2 (5 bases). Germline CDR1 MDHEN, CDR2 SYDVKM. The CDR3 consists of 14 residues. V dropped 4 bases and J dropped 5 bases, with 13 bases sitting between them. CDR3 region: CASSSTPGVDTQYF. For the CDR3, the DNA is TGTGCCAGCAGTTCCACCCCCGGGGTAGATACGCAGTATTTT.

This clone showed up just once. This sequence joins TRBV28 and TRBJ1-1, with a weak D call TRBD1 (6 bases). The V end lost 7 bases, the J end lost 2 bases, and 17 bases lay between the germline ends. The CDR3 loop spans 15 amino acids. Germline CDR1 and CDR2: MDHEN and SYDVKM. This CDR3 reads CASTNPLQGNTEAFF. The CDR3 DNA is TGTGCCAGCACAAACCCCCTACAGGGAAACACTGAAGCTTTCTTT.

The rearrangement links TRBV19 to TRBJ1-6; unclear D gene. This CDR3 is 13 amino acids long. In germline, CDR1 is LNHDA, CDR2 SQIVND (reference sequence). V was shortened by 7 bases and J by 8 bases, with 12 bases between the two germline ends. The CDR3 coding sequence is TGTGCCAGTATAAAGCGATTCGATTCACCCCTCCACTTT. This sequence encodes CASIKRFDSPLHF. Full variable domain (remainder filled in from reference TRBV19 and TRBJ1-6): DGGITQSPKYLFRKEGQNVTLSCEQNLNHDAMYWYRQDPGQGLRLIYYSQIVNDFQKGDIAEGYSVSREKKESFPLTVTSAQKNPTAFYLCASIKRFDSPLHFGNGTRLTVT.

The V call is TRBV7-2, the J call TRBJ1-2, with TRBD1 as a possible D gene (6 bases). This CDR3 spans 15 amino acids. V lost 2 bases and J lost 3, with 13 bases in between. From germline, CDR1 is SGHTA and CDR2 FQGNSA. The CDR3 bases are TGTGCCAGCAGCTTACGGGGGGCCAAGGACTATGGCTACACCTTC. This codes for CASSLRGAKDYGYTF. The full variable domain, completed using reference TRBV7-2 and TRBJ1-2, is GAGVSQSPSNKVTEKGKDVELRCDPISGHTALYWYRQSLGQGLEFLIYFQGNSAPDKSGLPSDRFSAERTGGSVSTLTIQRTQQEDSAVYLCASSLRGAKDYGYTFGSGTRLTVV.

The chain is built from TRBV28 and TRBJ2-7, with a possible D match to TRBD1 (5 bases). The CDR3 is made up of 14 amino acids. Trimming took off 2 bases at V and 3 bases at J, with 11 bases between the two ends. Germline V gene sequence: CDR1 MDHEN, CDR2 SYDVKM. The CDR3 region has the DNA TGTGCCAGCAGTTTAAGGACATTCGACTACGAGCAGTACTTC. As protein: CASSLRTFDYEQYF.

A word on this clone: The same CDR3 also results from other DNA sequences found in this sample. The chain has TRBV5-1 and TRBJ1-1; 11 positions agree with TRBD1. CDR3 length: 14 amino acids. Per the germline V gene, CDR1 is SGHRS and CDR2 is YFSETQ. The V and J ends lost 4 bases and 5 bases, in that order; junction bases with no gene match: 4. The CDR3 nucleotides read TGCGCCAGCAGCCCCGGGACAGGGGGGACTGAAGCTTTCTTT. This gives the protein CASSPGTGGTEAFF.

The CDR3 sequence: CASRGTSGRSTDTQYF. CDR3 nucleotides: TGTGCCAGCAGGGGGACTAGCGGGAGGAGCACAGATACGCAGTATTTT. The chain uses TRBV27 and TRBJ2-3; 15 bases line up with TRBD2. From germline, CDR1 is MNHEY and CDR2 SMNVEV (reference sequence). The J segment lost 0 bases and the V segment lost 6 bases, leaving 1 base of the junction unmatched. The CDR3 is 16 amino acids.

V usage is TRBV6-5 and J usage is TRBJ2-1, with a tentative D call TRBD1 (6 bases). Germline CDR1 reads MNHEY; CDR2 reads SVGAGI. CDR3 size: 14 residues. V gave up 0 bases and J gave up 9 bases, with 12 bases separating them. For the CDR3, the DNA is TGTGCCAGCAGTTACTCGTCAATAGGGGGTGAGCAGTTCTTC. It translates to CASSYSSIGGEQFF.

The V call is TRBV5-4, the J call TRBJ2-7, with D perhaps TRBD1 (5 bases). Trimming removed 0 bases at V and 1 base at J, with 8 bases between. Germline loops: CDR1 SGHNT, CDR2 YYREEE (reference sequence). CDR3 length: 14 amino acids. As DNA, the CDR3 is TGTGCCAGCAGCTTGGTTGCAGGGTCCTACGAGCAGTACTTC. It codes for CASSLVAGSYEQYF.